The present T cell receptor (beta chain) was sequenced within a study of control samples from healthy donors and cancer patients. This clone was picked up a small number of times. Sequencing was performed with immunoSEQ multiplex PCR; in TCRdb, only in-frame clones are kept and a portion is missing. This sample yields some 100,000 clones, of which about 88% are seen a single time; roughly 1.3% belongs to the top ten. Trimming stripped 4 bases from V and 8 bases from J, with 15 bases between. The CDR3 sequence is 13 residues long. Germline V gives CDR1 SGHNT, CDR2 YYREEE (reference sequence). The TCR comes from a woman aged 45-65 years in good health. The V gene is TRBV5-4, the J gene TRBJ1-2; a weak D match, TRBD1 (5 bases). Sequenced input: blood. As DNA, the CDR3 is TGTGCCAGCAGCCCCGATTGGGGGGAAGGCTACACCTTC. As protein: CASSPDWGEGYTF. Using reference TRBV5-4 and TRBJ1-2 for the parts outside the CDR3, the full variable domain is ETGVTQSPTHLIKTRGQQVTLRCSSQSGHNTVSWYQQALGQGPQFIFQYYREEENGRGNFPPRFSGLQFPNYSSELNVNALELDDSALYLCASSPDWGEGYTFGSGTRLTVV.